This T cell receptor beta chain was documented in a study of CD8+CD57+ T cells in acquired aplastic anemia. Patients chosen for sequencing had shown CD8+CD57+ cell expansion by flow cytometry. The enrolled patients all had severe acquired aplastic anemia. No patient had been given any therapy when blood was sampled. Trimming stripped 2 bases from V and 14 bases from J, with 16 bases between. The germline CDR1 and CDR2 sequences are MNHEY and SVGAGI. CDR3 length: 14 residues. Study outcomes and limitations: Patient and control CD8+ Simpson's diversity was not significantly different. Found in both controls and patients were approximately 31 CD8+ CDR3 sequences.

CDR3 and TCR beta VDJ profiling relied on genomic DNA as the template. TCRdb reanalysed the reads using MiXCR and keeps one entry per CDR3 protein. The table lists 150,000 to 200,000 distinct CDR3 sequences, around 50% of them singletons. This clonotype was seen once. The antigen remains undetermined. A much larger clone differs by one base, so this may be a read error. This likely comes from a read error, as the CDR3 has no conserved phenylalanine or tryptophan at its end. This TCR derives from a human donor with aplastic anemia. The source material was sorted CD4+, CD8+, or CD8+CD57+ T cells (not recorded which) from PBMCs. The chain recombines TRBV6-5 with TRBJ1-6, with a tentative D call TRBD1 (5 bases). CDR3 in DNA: TGTGCCAGCAGTTACGGGGGACCGGTTCTATCCCTCCACCTT. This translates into CASSYGGPVLSLHL.